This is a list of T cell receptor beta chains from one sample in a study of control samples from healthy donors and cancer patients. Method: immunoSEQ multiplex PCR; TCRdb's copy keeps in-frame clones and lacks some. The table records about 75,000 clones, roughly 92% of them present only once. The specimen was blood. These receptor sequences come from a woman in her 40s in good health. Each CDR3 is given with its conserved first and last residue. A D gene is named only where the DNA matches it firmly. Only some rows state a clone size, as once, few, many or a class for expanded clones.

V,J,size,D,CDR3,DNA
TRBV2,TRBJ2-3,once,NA,CASGWTDSRDTQYF,TGTGCCAGCGGGTGGACGGACTCTCGGGATACGCAGTATTTT
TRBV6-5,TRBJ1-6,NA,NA,CAGQNAPHSPLHF,TGTGCCGGCCAGAATGCACCACATTCACCCCTCCACTTT
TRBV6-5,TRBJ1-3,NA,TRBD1,CASSYSAGGINTIYF,TGTGCCAGCAGTTACTCGGCAGGGGGCATTAACACCATATATTTT
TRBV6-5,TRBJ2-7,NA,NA,CASSYSIQVTYEQYF,TGTGCCAGCAGTTACTCGATCCAGGTAACCTACGAGCAGTACTTC
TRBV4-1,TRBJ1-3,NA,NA,CASSQEGNIIYF,TGCGCCAGCAGCCAAGAGGGAAACATCATATATTTT
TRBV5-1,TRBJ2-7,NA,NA,CASSLAGVGEQYF,TGCGCCAGCAGCTTGGCCGGGGTGGGCGAGCAGTACTTC
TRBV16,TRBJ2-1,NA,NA,CASSQSPAETQFF,TGTGCCAGCAGCCAATCTCCGGCCGAGACGCAGTTCTTC
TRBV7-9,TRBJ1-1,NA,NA,CASSLGQGVTEAFF,TGTGCCAGCAGCTTAGGGCAGGGTGTCACTGAAGCTTTCTTT
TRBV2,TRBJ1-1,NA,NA,CASRPPRIGGPMNTEAFF,TGTGCCAGCCGCCCTCCGCGGATCGGGGGGCCAATGAACACTGAAGCTTTCTTT
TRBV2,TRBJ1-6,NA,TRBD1,CASSEEQGWAGGSPLHF,TGTGCCAGCAGTGAGGAGCAGGGATGGGCAGGGGGGTCACCCCTCCACTTT
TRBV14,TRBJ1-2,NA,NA,CASSQSRYGYTF,TGTGCCAGCAGCCAATCTCGGTATGGCTACACCTTC
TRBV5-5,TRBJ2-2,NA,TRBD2,CASSLEGTSSTGELFF,TGTGCCAGCAGCTTGGAAGGGACTAGCAGCACCGGGGAGCTGTTTTTT
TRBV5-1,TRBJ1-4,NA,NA,CASSYSDPNEKLFF,TGCGCCAGCAGCTACAGCGACCCTAATGAAAAACTGTTTTTT
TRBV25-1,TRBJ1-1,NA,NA,CASSEGWGAATEAFF,TGTGCCAGCAGTGAAGGTTGGGGGGCGGCGACTGAAGCTTTCTTT
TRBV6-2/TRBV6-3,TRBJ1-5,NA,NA,CASSSPGHTSNQPQHF,TGTGCCAGCAGTTCTCCGGGACATACCAGCAATCAGCCCCAGCATTTT
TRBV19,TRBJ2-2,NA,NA,CASSRGRTGELFF,TGTGCCAGTTCCCGGGGGCGCACCGGGGAGCTGTTTTTT
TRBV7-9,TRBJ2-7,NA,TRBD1,CASSVRDRAHEQYF,TGTGCCAGCAGCGTCCGGGACAGGGCGCACGAGCAGTACTTC
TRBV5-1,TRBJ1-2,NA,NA,CASSLQGDGYTF,TGCGCCAGCAGCTTACAGGGCGACGGCTACACCTTC
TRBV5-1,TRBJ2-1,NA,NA,CASSRTSGGPLSYNEQFF,TGCGCCAGCAGTCGGACTAGTGGGGGGCCCCTCTCCTACAATGAGCAGTTCTTC
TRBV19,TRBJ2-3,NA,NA,CASSIDEDLRSTDTQYF,TGTGCCAGTAGTATAGATGAAGACTTGCGAAGCACAGATACGCAGTATTTT
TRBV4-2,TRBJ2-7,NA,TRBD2,CASSQEGLAGGISYEQYF,TGTGCCAGCAGCCAAGAGGGGCTAGCGGGGGGGATATCCTACGAGCAGTACTTC
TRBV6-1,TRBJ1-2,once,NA,CASSEGARGNYGYTF,TGTGCCAGCAGTGAAGGGGCCCGGGGAAACTATGGCTACACCTTC
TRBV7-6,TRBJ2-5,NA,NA,CASNRDIGETQYF,TGTGCCAGCAACAGGGATATCGGAGAGACCCAGTACTTC
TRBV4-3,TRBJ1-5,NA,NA,CASSQDFLSNQPQHF,TGCGCCAGCAGCCAAGATTTCCTAAGCAATCAGCCCCAGCATTTT
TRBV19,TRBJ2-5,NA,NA,CASSSQGAETQYF,TGTGCCAGTAGTAGTCAGGGAGCAGAGACCCAGTACTTC
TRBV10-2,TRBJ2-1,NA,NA,CASSAQLGTYNEQFF,TGCGCCAGCAGTGCTCAACTAGGTACATACAATGAGCAGTTCTTC
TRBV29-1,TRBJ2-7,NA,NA,CSVKGGLLYEQYF,TGCAGCGTAAAAGGGGGACTGCTCTACGAGCAGTACTTC
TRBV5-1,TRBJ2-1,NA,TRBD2,CASSLVPSGSSYNEQFF,TGCGCCAGCAGCTTGGTACCCAGCGGGAGCTCCTACAATGAGCAGTTCTTC
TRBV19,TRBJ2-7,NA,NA,CASSPGQFTYEQYF,TGTGCCAGTAGTCCCGGACAGTTTACCTACGAGCAGTACTTC
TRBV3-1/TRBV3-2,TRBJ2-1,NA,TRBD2,CASSQLAGGPVYNEQFF,TGTGCCAGCAGCCAGCTAGCGGGAGGGCCTGTTTACAATGAGCAGTTCTTC
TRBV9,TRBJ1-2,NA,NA,CASSVASFNYGYTF,TGTGCCAGCAGCGTAGCGAGTTTTAACTATGGCTACACCTTC
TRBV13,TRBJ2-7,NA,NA,CASSLEDSSEQYF,TGTGCCAGCAGCTTAGAGGATTCGAGCGAGCAGTACTTC
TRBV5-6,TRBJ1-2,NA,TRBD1,CASSSAWTGGKDYGYTF,TGTGCCAGCAGTTCGGCTTGGACAGGGGGCAAGGACTATGGCTACACCTTC
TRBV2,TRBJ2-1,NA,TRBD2,CASRYRTDASGRIRDEQFF,TGTGCCAGCAGGTACCGGACGGATGCTAGCGGGAGAATACGGGATGAGCAGTTCTTC
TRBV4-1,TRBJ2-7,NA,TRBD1,CASSQGQGANEQYF,TGCGCCAGCAGCCAAGGGCAGGGGGCCAACGAGCAGTACTTC
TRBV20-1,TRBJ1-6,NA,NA,CSASAWAGSYNSPLHF,TGCAGTGCTAGTGCCTGGGCTGGCTCCTATAATTCACCCCTCCACTTT
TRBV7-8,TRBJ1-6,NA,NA,CASSLAEGGYNSPLHF,TGTGCCAGCAGCTTAGCGGAGGGGGGTTATAATTCACCCCTCCACTTT
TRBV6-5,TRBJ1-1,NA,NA,CASSYEGTGTEAFF,TGTGCCAGCAGTTACGAGGGGACGGGCACTGAAGCTTTCTTT
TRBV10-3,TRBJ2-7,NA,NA,CAMGALAEQYF,TGTGCCATGGGGGCCCTGGCCGAGCAGTACTTC
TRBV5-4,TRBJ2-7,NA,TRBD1,CASSPRDRAYEQYF,TGTGCCAGCAGCCCGCGGGACAGGGCCTACGAGCAGTACTTC
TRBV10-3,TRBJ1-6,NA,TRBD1,CAISDMTGNSPLHF,TGTGCCATCAGTGATATGACAGGGAATTCACCCCTCCACTTT
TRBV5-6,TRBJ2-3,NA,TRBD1,CASSEGQGTDTQYF,TGTGCCAGCAGCGAGGGACAGGGCACAGATACGCAGTATTTT
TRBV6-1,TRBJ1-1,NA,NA,CASSESTSTYTEAFF,TGTGCCAGCAGTGAGTCTACCAGTACGTACACTGAAGCTTTCTTT
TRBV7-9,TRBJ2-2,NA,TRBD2,CASSHKERLAGNTGELFF,TGTGCCAGCAGCCATAAGGAGCGGCTAGCGGGGAACACCGGGGAGCTGTTTTTT
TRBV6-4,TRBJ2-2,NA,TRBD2,CASSVAGGVTGELFF,TGTGCCAGCAGTGTCGCGGGAGGGGTCACCGGGGAGCTGTTTTTT
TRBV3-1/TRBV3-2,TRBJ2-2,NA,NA,CASRRVTGELFF,TGTGCCAGCAGACGAGTCACCGGGGAGCTGTTTTTT
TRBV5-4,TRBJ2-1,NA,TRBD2,CASSPTSGHYNEQFF,TGTGCCAGCAGCCCGACTAGCGGCCACTACAATGAGCAGTTCTTC
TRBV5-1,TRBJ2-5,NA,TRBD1,CASSLVTGAVETQYF,TGCGCCAGCAGCTTGGTTACAGGGGCGGTGGAGACCCAGTACTTC
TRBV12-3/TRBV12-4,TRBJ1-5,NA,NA,CASSLAADQPQHF,TGTGCCAGCAGTTTGGCAGCCGATCAGCCCCAGCATTTT
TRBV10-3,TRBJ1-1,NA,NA,CAIRGGNGHTEAFF,TGTGCCATCAGGGGCGGTAACGGGCACACTGAAGCTTTCTTT
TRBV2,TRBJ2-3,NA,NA,CASREGLTDTQYF,TGTGCCAGCAGGGAGGGTCTCACAGATACGCAGTATTTT
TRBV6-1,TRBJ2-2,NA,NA,CASSEWGAATGELFF,TGTGCCAGCAGTGAATGGGGGGCCGCCACCGGGGAGCTGTTTTTT
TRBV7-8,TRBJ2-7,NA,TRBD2,CASIPAGAVDIYEQYF,TGTGCCAGCATCCCAGCGGGAGCCGTTGATATCTACGAGCAGTACTTC